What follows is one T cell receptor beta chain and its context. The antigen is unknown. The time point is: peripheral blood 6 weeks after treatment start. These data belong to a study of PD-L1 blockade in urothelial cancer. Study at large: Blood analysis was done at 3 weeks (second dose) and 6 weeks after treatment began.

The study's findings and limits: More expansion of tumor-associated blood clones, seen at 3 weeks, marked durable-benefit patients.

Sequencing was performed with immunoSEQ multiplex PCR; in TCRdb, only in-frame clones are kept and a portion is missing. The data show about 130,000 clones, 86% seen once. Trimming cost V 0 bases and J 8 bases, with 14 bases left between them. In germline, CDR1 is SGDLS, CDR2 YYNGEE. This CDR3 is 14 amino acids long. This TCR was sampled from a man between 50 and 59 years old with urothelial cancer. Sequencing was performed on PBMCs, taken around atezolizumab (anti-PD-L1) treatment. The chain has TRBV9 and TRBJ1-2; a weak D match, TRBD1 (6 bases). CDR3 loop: CASSVGQGTRGYTF. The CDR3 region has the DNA TGTGCCAGCAGCGTAGGTCAGGGGACGCGAGGCTACACCTTC. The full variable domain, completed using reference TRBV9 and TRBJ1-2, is DSGVTQTPKHLITATGQRVTLRCSPRSGDLSVYWYQQSLDQGLQFLIQYYNGEERAKGNILERFSAQQFPDLHSELNLSSLELGDSALYFCASSVGQGTRGYTFGSGTRLTVV.